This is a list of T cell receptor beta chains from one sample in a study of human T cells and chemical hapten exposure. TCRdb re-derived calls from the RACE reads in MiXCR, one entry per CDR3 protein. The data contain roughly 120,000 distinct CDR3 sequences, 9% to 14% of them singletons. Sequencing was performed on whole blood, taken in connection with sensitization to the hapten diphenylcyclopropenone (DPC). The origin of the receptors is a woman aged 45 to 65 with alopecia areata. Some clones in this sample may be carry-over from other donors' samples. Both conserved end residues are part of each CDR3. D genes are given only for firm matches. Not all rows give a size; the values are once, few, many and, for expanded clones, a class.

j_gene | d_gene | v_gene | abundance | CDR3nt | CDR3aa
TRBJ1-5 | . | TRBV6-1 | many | TGTGCCAGCAGTGAAGAGACCTTTTATAGCAATCAGCCCCAGCATTTT | CASSEETFYSNQPQHF
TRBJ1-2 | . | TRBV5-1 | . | TGCGCCAGCAGCTTGGAGGACGGCCACTATGGCTACACCTTC | CASSLEDGHYGYTF
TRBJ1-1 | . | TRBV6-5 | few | TGTGCCAGCAGTTACTTGGGTGGAGGAGCTTTCTTT | CASSYLGGGAFF
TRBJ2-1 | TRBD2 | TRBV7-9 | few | TGTGCCAGCAGAATAATAGCGGGAGGGGTTTACAATGAGCAGTTCTTC | CASRIIAGGVYNEQFF
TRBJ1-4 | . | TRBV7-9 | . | TGTGCCAGCAGCTCCACCGTCGGGGATGAAAAACTGTTTTTT | CASSSTVGDEKLFF
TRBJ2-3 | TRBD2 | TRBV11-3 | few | TGTGCCAGCAGCTTAGCAGGCTTAGGAGCGGGAGAAGTCACAGATACGCAGTATTTT | CASSLAGLGAGEVTDTQYF
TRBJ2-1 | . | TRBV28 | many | TGTGCCAGCTCCGGGGTGGAGGCCAACCACTACAATGAGCAGTTCTTC | CASSGVEANHYNEQFF
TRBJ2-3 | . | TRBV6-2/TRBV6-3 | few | TGTGCCAGCAGTTCCCACCCCCCCCCGGGTACGCAGTATTTT | CASSSHPPPGTQYF
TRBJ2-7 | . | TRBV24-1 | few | TGTGCCACCAGTGATTCCTCCGGCAGCAAGACCTACGAGCAGTACTTC | CATSDSSGSKTYEQYF
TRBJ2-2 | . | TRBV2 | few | TGTGCCAGCATAAAGGACTCGAACACCGGGGAGCTGTTTTTT | CASIKDSNTGELFF
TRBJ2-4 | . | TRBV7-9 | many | TGTGCCAGCAGCTCTTCCAAAAACATTCAGTACTTC | CASSSSKNIQYF